The 31 T cell receptor beta chains below all came from one sample that was sequenced in a study of T-cell reconstitution after alpha-beta-depleted transplantation in children. This sample's TCRbeta library carried unique molecular identifier barcodes. TCRdb independently ran MiXCR on the PCR reads; one entry per CDR3 protein. The table lists under 300,000 distinct CDR3 sequences, about 9.6% of them singletons. The sample in question was PBMCs from the stem cell graft donor, obtained from the stem cell graft. The receptors come from a human donor who donated a stem cell graft to a child with SCID.

In its sample, this clonotype was seen many times. The gene calls are TRBV27 and TRBJ2-1, with TRBD2 identical over 8 bases. Trimming took 5 bases from V and 3 from J; bases not matched to a gene: 12. Looked up from germline, CDR1 is MNHEY and CDR2 is SMNVEV (reference sequence). CDR3 length: 17 residues. The CDR3 protein is CASSPLRGDSIYNEQFF. In DNA form, the CDR3 reads TGTGCCAGCAGTCCACTGCGGGGGGACTCCATCTACAATGAGCAGTTCTTC.

In this sample, this clonotype turned up many times. CDR3 bases: TGTGCCAGCAGCTTACAAGGGACAGGGAGTCACGAGCAGTACTTC. Translating it yields CASSLQGTGSHEQYF. The chain uses TRBV7-9 and TRBJ2-7; 9 nucleotides match TRBD1. Germline trimming cut 2 bases from V and 5 bases from J; bases unmatched to any gene: 7. Germline V gene lookup returns CDR1 SEHNR and CDR2 FQNEAQ (reference sequence). This CDR3 comprises 15 residues. The full variable domain, its missing parts supplied by reference TRBV7-9 and TRBJ2-7, is DTGVSQNPRHKITKRGQNVTFRCDPISEHNRLYWYRQTLGQGPEFLTYFQNEAQLEKSRLLSDRFSAERPKGSFSTLEIQRTEQGDSAMYLCASSLQGTGSHEQYFGPGTRLTVT.

The chain links TRBV5-1 to TRBJ1-1; 9 bases match TRBD1. This CDR3 is built from 15 residues. J was trimmed by 4 bases and V by 2 bases; bases with no gene match: 6. Looked up from germline, CDR1 is SGHRS and CDR2 is YFSETQ. This CDR3 reads CASSLQGASATEAFF. The CDR3 DNA is TGCGCCAGCAGCTTACAGGGGGCGTCGGCCACTGAAGCTTTCTTT.

This clonotype appeared many times. The CDR3 DNA follows: TGCAGTGCCGCCAGGGAGACCCAGTACTTC. This codes for CSAARETQYF. The chain has TRBV20-1 and TRBJ2-5; D remains ambiguous. This CDR3 has 10 residues. Trimming shortened V by 6 bases and J by 5 bases, and 7 bases separated the two germline ends. The germline gives CDR1 DFQATT, CDR2 SNEGSKA (reference sequence).

This clonotype has a handful of counts. The chain employs TRBV10-3 and TRBJ1-4; D remains unclear. Germline values: CDR1 ENHRY, CDR2 SYGVKD. The CDR3 sequence is 16 residues long. V was clipped by 0 bases and J by 0 bases, with 8 bases between them. CDR3 protein: CAISESVQATNEKLFF. In DNA, the CDR3 is TGTGCCATCAGTGAGTCGGTCCAAGCAACTAATGAAAAACTGTTTTTT.

The chain uses TRBV7-2 and TRBJ2-7, with 7 bases matching TRBD1. Germline values: CDR1 SGHTA, CDR2 FQGNSA. The CDR3 is 15 residues long. V lost 2 bases to trimming and J lost 0 bases; unmatched junction nucleotides: 4. The CDR3 spells CASSLTGESSYEQYF. The DNA for the CDR3 is TGTGCCAGCAGCTTAACAGGGGAGAGCTCCTACGAGCAGTACTTC. Full variable domain (outside the CDR3, taken from reference TRBV7-2 and TRBJ2-7): GAGVSQSPSNKVTEKGKDVELRCDPISGHTALYWYRQSLGQGLEFLIYFQGNSAPDKSGLPSDRFSAERTGGSVSTLTIQRTQQEDSAVYLCASSLTGESSYEQYFGPGTRLTVT.

This clonotype was seen many times. The chain joins TRBV27 to TRBJ2-3, with 10 nucleotides matching TRBD2. Germline assignment: CDR1 MNHEY and CDR2 SMNVEV (reference sequence). V dropped 6 bases and J dropped 6; count of bases not matched to a gene: 9. The CDR3 has 15 amino acids. The chain's CDR3 is CASSHSGGFTDTQYF. In nucleotides, the CDR3 is TGTGCCAGCAGCCATAGCGGGGGGTTTACTGATACGCAGTATTTT.

The chain is built from TRBV5-1 and TRBJ2-3, with D hard to call. The CDR3 is 13 amino acids. Germline V gene lookup returns CDR1 SGHRS and CDR2 YFSETQ. Trimming cost V 0 bases and J 5 bases, with 7 bases left between them. The CDR3 DNA reads as TGCGCCAGCAGCTTGGCCCCCGGAGATACGCAGTATTTT. It translates to CASSLAPGDTQYF. The full variable domain, in which reference TRBV5-1 and TRBJ2-3 provide the parts outside the CDR3, is KAGVTQTPRYLIKTRGQQVTLSCSPISGHRSVSWYQQTPGQGLQFLFEYFSETQRNKGNFPGRFSGRQFSNSRSEMNVSTLELGDSALYLCASSLAPGDTQYFGPGTRLTVL.

This clonotype was seen ten or more times. The V gene is TRBV2, the J gene TRBJ2-2, with D unresolved. V was cut by 6 bases and J by 5 bases, with 16 bases left in between. In germline, CDR1 is SNHLY, CDR2 FYNNEI. The CDR3 runs to 15 residues. The CDR3: CASRSSFSRTGELFF. CDR3 DNA sequence: TGTGCCAGCAGGAGCTCGTTTTCGCGGACCGGGGAGCTGTTTTTT.

This clonotype was seen ten or more times. This chain links TRBV19 with TRBJ2-1, with unresolved D. CDR1 is LNHDA, CDR2 SQIVND, per germline (reference sequence). This CDR3 has 14 residues. Between the trimmed V and J ends, which lost 6 bases and 4 bases, there was a span of 13 bases. The CDR3 bases are TGTGCCAGTAGCCGGGCACCTTCGTACAATGAGCAGTTCTTC. Amino acids: CASSRAPSYNEQFF.

The rearrangement links TRBV18 to TRBJ2-5; D unresolved. V dropped 3 bases and J dropped 2 bases, with 10 bases sitting between them. The CDR3 covers 14 residues. CDR1 and CDR2 (germline): KGHSH, LQKENI. The CDR3 DNA is TGTGCCAGCTCACCTCTCGATCGACAAGAGACCCAGTACTTC. Amino acid sequence: CASSPLDRQETQYF.

This clonotype occurred many times. This chain joins TRBV12-3 or TRBV12-4 and TRBJ1-4; D is uncertain. The germline V and J ends were trimmed by 6 bases and 3 bases, with 8 bases remaining between them. The CDR3 has 13 amino acids. CDR3 amino acids: CASSNWANEKLFF. CDR3 nucleotide sequence: TGTGCCAGCAGCAACTGGGCTAATGAAAAACTGTTTTTT.

This clonotype was found many times. The chain has TRBV20-1 and TRBJ1-2, with D unresolved. V lost 0 bases and J 8 bases, leaving 16 bases between the germline ends. Germline V CDR1 and CDR2: DFQATT, SNEGSKA (reference sequence). The CDR3 length is 14 residues. The CDR3: CSARDPPQHTGYTF. The CDR3, as DNA: TGCAGTGCTAGAGATCCCCCCCAACATACCGGCTACACCTTC.

In this sample, this clonotype turned up many times. The chain has TRBV5-1 and TRBJ1-1; D is unresolved. CDR3 length: 12 residues. The germline CDR1 and CDR2 sequences are SGHRS and YFSETQ. V shed 4 bases and J shed 6 bases, with 10 bases lying between them. In DNA, the CDR3 is TGCGCCAGCAGCCCCTCCGGGTCTGAAGCTTTCTTT. Amino acid sequence: CASSPSGSEAFF.

This clonotype was seen repeatedly, ten times or more. The V call is TRBV15, the J call TRBJ1-5; no definite D call. Trimming took off 0 bases at V and 2 bases at J, with 8 bases between the two ends. The germline CDR1 and CDR2 sequences are LNHNV and YYDKDF (reference sequence). The CDR3 extends over 15 amino acids. The CDR3 loop reads CATSRERVGNQPQHF. Written as DNA, the CDR3 is TGTGCCACCAGCAGAGAGAGGGTTGGCAATCAGCCCCAGCATTTT.

Many counts were recorded for this clonotype. The chain is built from TRBV5-1 and TRBJ1-4; no reliable D call. CDR1 and CDR2 (germline): SGHRS, YFSETQ. The CDR3 extends over 13 amino acids. The V and J ends lost 4 bases and 9 bases respectively, with 13 bases between them. CDR3 amino acids: CASSPRPLKKLFF. In DNA, the CDR3 is TGCGCCAGCAGCCCCAGACCCCTCAAAAAACTGTTTTTT.

This clonotype has ten or more counts. The chain links TRBV5-1 to TRBJ2-2, with TRBD1 as a possible D gene (5 bases). Germline V gene data show CDR1 as SGHRS and CDR2 as YFSETQ. The CDR3 totals 16 residues. Trimming pared 1 base from V and 3 bases from J, leaving 13 bases between. The CDR3 DNA reads as TGCGCCAGCAGCTTGATATCAGGGCAATACACCGGGGAGCTGTTTTTT. Translating it yields CASSLISGQYTGELFF.

This clonotype occurred many times. The chain joins TRBV7-2 to TRBJ2-7, with D perhaps matching TRBD1 (5 bases). The V gene's germline CDR1 is SGHTA and CDR2 FQGNSA. This CDR3 region has 15 residues. V lost 5 bases and J lost 2, with 16 bases in between. For the CDR3, the DNA is TGTGCCAGCAGCCCCCTGGGCAGGGTAACCTACGAGCAGTACTTC. Translation gives CASSPLGRVTYEQYF.

Only a few counts were recorded for this clonotype. The V and J genes are TRBV5-8 and TRBJ1-2; D is ambiguous. This CDR3 comprises 14 residues. V gave up 1 base and J gave up 2 bases, with 9 bases separating them. Germline CDR1 reads SGHTS; CDR2 reads YDEGEE. The CDR3 bases are TGTGCCAGCAGCTTGAATGGACGGAACTATGGCTACACCTTC. Residues: CASSLNGRNYGYTF.

The table lists this clonotype with a few counts. CDR3 sequence (DNA): TGTGCCAGCAGTGAAGCTTTCGGAGGACTCTATGGCTACACCTTC. Amino acids: CASSEAFGGLYGYTF. The V gene is TRBV6-1, the J gene TRBJ1-2; unclear D gene. V was pared by 0 bases and J by 4 bases, with 12 bases between. The CDR3 is made up of 15 amino acids. Germline assignment: CDR1 MNHNS and CDR2 SASEGT.

At least ten counts were recorded for this clonotype. V usage is TRBV4-2 and J usage is TRBJ1-3; TRBD1 is a possible D gene (6 bases). Trimming pared 0 bases from V and 8 bases from J, leaving 17 bases between. The CDR3 covers 16 residues. Germline CDR1 LGHNA, CDR2 YNFKEQ. This chain's CDR3 is CASSQEAIQGLHTIYF. The CDR3 DNA reads as TGTGCCAGCAGCCAAGAAGCTATACAGGGTTTACACACCATATATTTT.

This clonotype came up many times. The J gene is TRBJ1-2, the V gene TRBV20-1, with D hard to call. Germline CDR1 reads DFQATT; CDR2 reads SNEGSKA (reference sequence). Between the trimmed V and J ends, which lost 6 bases and 4 bases, there was a span of 9 bases. The CDR3 has 11 residues. CDR3 coding DNA: TGCAGTGCCCGGACCTTCTATGGCTACACCTTC. As protein: CSARTFYGYTF.

This chain links TRBV16 with TRBJ1-2; D remains ambiguous. Trimming removed 2 bases from V and 1 base from J, with 23 bases in between. This CDR3 contains 19 residues. Germline V gene data show CDR1 as KGHSY and CDR2 as FQNENV. The CDR3 DNA reads as TGTGCCAGCAGCCAAAGGAGTCCGCAAAGAGCTTTTATTAACTATGGCTACACCTTC. Encoded protein: CASSQRSPQRAFINYGYTF.

At least ten counts were recorded for this clonotype. The chain is built from TRBV7-9 and TRBJ2-3; no reliable D call. This CDR3 has 15 amino acids. V was clipped by 1 base and J by 1 base, with 9 bases between them. Germline V lookup: CDR1 SEHNR, CDR2 FQNEAQ (reference sequence). CDR3 region: CASSLGPAGTDTQYF. The CDR3 nucleotides are TGTGCCAGCAGCTTAGGGCCCGCGGGCACAGATACGCAGTATTTT.

The V gene is TRBV5-1, the J gene TRBJ2-7, with D unclear. CDR1 and CDR2 from the germline V gene are SGHRS and YFSETQ. This CDR3 spans 13 amino acids. The ends were cut back, 0 bases at V and 2 bases at J, with 6 bases in the middle. The CDR3, as DNA: TGCGCCAGCAGCTTGGCGGCAGCCTACGAGCAGTACTTC. Translated, it gives CASSLAAAYEQYF.

In its sample, this clonotype was seen many times. The chain links TRBV5-1 to TRBJ2-3; D is uncertain. Germline assignment: CDR1 SGHRS and CDR2 YFSETQ. V lost 1 base and J 3 bases, leaving 15 bases between the germline ends. The CDR3 is 16 amino acids. The CDR3 loop is CASSLISASPTDTQYF. CDR3 bases: TGCGCCAGCAGCTTGATCAGCGCATCACCTACAGATACGCAGTATTTT.

This clonotype has ten or more counts. V is TRBV20-1 and J is TRBJ1-1, with a tentative D call TRBD1 (6 bases). Germline loops: CDR1 DFQATT, CDR2 SNEGSKA (reference sequence). This CDR3 comprises 13 residues. The V gene lost 5 bases and the J gene lost 0 bases, with 10 bases spanning the gap. CDR3 region: CSARQGLNTEAFF. DNA of the CDR3: TGCAGTGCTCGGCAGGGGTTGAACACTGAAGCTTTCTTT.

This clonotype was picked up many times. The genes are TRBV7-2 and TRBJ2-5; D is perhaps TRBD1 (5 bases). Trimming stripped 1 base from V and 3 bases from J, with 9 bases between. There are 14 residues in the CDR3. Germline V gives CDR1 SGHTA, CDR2 FQGNSA. The CDR3 sequence is CASSLGWGKETQYF. CDR3 bases: TGTGCCAGCAGCTTAGGTTGGGGCAAAGAGACCCAGTACTTC.

This clonotype was counted many times. This chain connects TRBV4-2 to TRBJ2-5; D ambiguous. The length of the CDR3 is 17 residues. Looked up from germline, CDR1 is LGHNA and CDR2 is YNFKEQ. Trimming removed 0 bases at V and 0 bases at J, with 14 bases between. The CDR3 nucleotides read TGTGCCAGCAGCCAAGATCATGGGCGCCAGGACCAAGAGACCCAGTACTTC. It yields the protein CASSQDHGRQDQETQYF.

This chain joins TRBV5-1 and TRBJ2-2; no definite D call. The CDR3 has 14 amino acids. The V gene lost 0 bases and the J gene lost 4 bases, with 7 bases spanning the gap. Germline V gene lookup returns CDR1 SGHRS and CDR2 YFSETQ. CDR3 nucleotides: TGCGCCAGCAGCTTGGACTACCGCACCGGGGAGCTGTTTTTT. Protein sequence: CASSLDYRTGELFF. The full variable domain, with the rest looked up from reference TRBV5-1 and TRBJ2-2, is KAGVTQTPRYLIKTRGQQVTLSCSPISGHRSVSWYQQTPGQGLQFLFEYFSETQRNKGNFPGRFSGRQFSNSRSEMNVSTLELGDSALYLCASSLDYRTGELFFGEGSRLTVL.

This clonotype was detected ten times or more. This chain uses TRBV12-3 or TRBV12-4 with TRBJ2-5; D unresolved. The V end was cut by 6 bases, the J end by 5 bases, with 16 bases between. The length of the CDR3 is 14 residues. CDR3 amino acids: CASSRATRRETQYF. The CDR3 DNA is TGTGCCAGCAGCCGGGCCACCCGGCGGGAGACCCAGTACTTC.